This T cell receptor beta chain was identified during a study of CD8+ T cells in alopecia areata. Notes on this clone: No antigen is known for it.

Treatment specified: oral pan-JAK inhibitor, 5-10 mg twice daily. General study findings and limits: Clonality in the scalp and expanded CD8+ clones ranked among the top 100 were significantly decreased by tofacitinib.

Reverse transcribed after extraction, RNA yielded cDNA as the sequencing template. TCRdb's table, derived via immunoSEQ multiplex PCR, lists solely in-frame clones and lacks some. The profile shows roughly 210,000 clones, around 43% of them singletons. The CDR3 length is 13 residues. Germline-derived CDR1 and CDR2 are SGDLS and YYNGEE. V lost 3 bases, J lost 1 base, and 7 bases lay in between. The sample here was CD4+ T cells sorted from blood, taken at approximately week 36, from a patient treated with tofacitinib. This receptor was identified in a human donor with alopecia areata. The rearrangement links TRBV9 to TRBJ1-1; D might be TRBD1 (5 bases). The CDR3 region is CASSEGWNTEAFF. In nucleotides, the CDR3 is TGTGCCAGCAGCGAGGGGTGGAACACTGAAGCTTTCTTT.